This is a list of T cell receptor beta chains from one sample in a study of blood T cell repertoires in COVID-19. The method was immunoSEQ multiplex PCR; TCRdb's version includes in-frame clones alone and lacks a portion of them. The data show approximately 80,000 clones, approximately 86% seen once. The material sequenced was peripheral blood. The receptors shown here come from a man aged 35 to 55 with acute or convalescent COVID-19. Both conserved end residues are trimmed from each CDR3. Fields, in order: J gene, V gene, CDR3 protein.

TRBJ1-3 TRBV12-1 ASSLPRQHSGNTIY
TRBJ1-1 TRBV7-9 ASSLANRHTEAF
TRBJ2-1 TRBV7-8 ASSVLLAGRGQF
TRBJ1-4 TRBV29-1 SVETGTNEKLF
TRBJ2-1 TRBV3-1/TRBV3-2 ASSQGQGFNWNNEQF
TRBJ2-1 TRBV27 ASSLSAGGYIVREQF
TRBJ1-1 TRBV11-2 ASSLEGSSMNTEAF
TRBJ2-2 TRBV25-1 ASLGGERELF
TRBJ2-2 TRBV6-4 ASSEGSTGELF
TRBJ2-3 TRBV6-2/TRBV6-3 ASTPGGTDTQY
TRBJ1-6 TRBV6-5 ASRNRDIESPLH
TRBJ1-1 TRBV29-1 SLKTVNTEAF
TRBJ2-7 TRBV19 ASSNRVEQY
TRBJ2-3 TRBV19 ASGDRGTDTQY
TRBJ2-1 TRBV10-1 ASSENGRQYNEQF
TRBJ1-6 TRBV14 ASSQDHSIYNSPLH
TRBJ2-7 TRBV5-1 ASSHTNPGLAGNEQY
TRBJ2-3 TRBV18 ASSPTPGGSTDTQY
TRBJ1-1 TRBV4-2 ASSQEGTGRGNTEAF
TRBJ2-1 TRBV27 ASSLGTSGINEQF
TRBJ1-5 TRBV19 ASSIKGARNQPQH
TRBJ2-7 TRBV6-5 ASSYSGHSRGYEQY
TRBJ2-1 TRBV14 ASSLALAGGSVDEQF
TRBJ1-1 TRBV30 AWSLGGLPNTEAF
TRBJ2-7 TRBV7-2 ASSLGLAFTYEQY
TRBJ1-2 TRBV6-2/TRBV6-3 ASSRGPDYGYT
TRBJ2-5 TRBV24-1 ATSDSRTGQQTQY
TRBJ2-3 TRBV19 ASSKGTGDTDTQY
TRBJ1-2 TRBV9 ASSPQVDFNYGYT
TRBJ1-2 TRBV3-1/TRBV3-2 ASSQVQYGYT
TRBJ1-1 TRBV11-2 ASSLYFTEAF